These 3 T cell receptor beta chains share one sample of origin, sequenced in a study of blood T cell repertoires in COVID-19. The table came from immunoSEQ multiplex PCR; TCRdb's copy has only in-frame clones and leaves some out. The profile shows hundreds of thousands of clones, 83% of them singletons. The sample consisted of peripheral blood. The receptors derive from a woman aged 25 to 39 with COVID-19, enrolled during active disease.

The chain joins TRBV29-1 to TRBJ2-3, with D uncertain. Deletions cut 3 bases from V and 6 bases from J, with 7 bases between. This CDR3 comprises 11 residues. Germline V gene lookup returns CDR1 SQVTM and CDR2 ANQGSEA. CDR3 protein: CSVDSRDTQYF. DNA of the CDR3: TGCAGCGTTGATTCGCGGGATACGCAGTATTTT.

This clone has a single count. The chain joins TRBV5-1 to TRBJ1-5; no clear D gene. Trimming stripped 0 bases from V and 3 bases from J, with 7 bases between. This CDR3 comprises 14 residues. Germline loops: CDR1 SGHRS, CDR2 YFSETQ. The CDR3 sequence is CASSLDGINQPQHF. CDR3 sequence (DNA): TGCGCCAGCAGCTTGGACGGTATCAATCAGCCCCAGCATTTT.

This chain uses TRBV5-4 with TRBJ2-5; 9 nucleotides line up with TRBD2. With V trimmed by 1 base and J by 3 bases, 1 base remained unmatched. CDR3 length equals 14 residues. Per germline, CDR1 SGHNT and CDR2 YYREEE (reference sequence). The CDR3 is CASSLSSGEETQYF. CDR3 bases: TGTGCCAGCAGCTTGTCTAGCGGGGAAGAGACCCAGTACTTC.